This entry concerns a single TCR beta chain. The antigen it binds to is not known. No much larger clonotype is one base removed from it; base qualities were not supplied. This entry comes from a study of shared clonotypes between healthy human individuals (dated by TCRdb to 2018 to 2020). Study-level background: The cohort included three men and a couple of women between 18 and 49 years of age. Each donor's leukapheresis produced roughly between roughly 0.9 and 9 billion PBMCs. To estimate repertoire size and how much clonotype sharing occurs between individuals, the study deeply sequenced the blood TCR repertoires of several healthy adults. For each donor, CD4 naive and CD4 memory were each run on three plates, CD8 naive on two plates, and CD8 memory on one plate. To increase sequencing depth and limit assay-specific biases, different laboratories used diverse techniques to prepare libraries and sequence TCR repertoires. The research as a whole found: The genetic and exposure-history diversity represented was limited by the small number of donors. Based on pairwise subsampling, the degree of clonotype sharing among donors was expected to be affected by sequencing depth. Sampling was restricted to blood, and TCR repertoires in tissue are likely to differ from TCR repertoires in blood. Rarefaction of sorted-subset datasets indicated incomplete sequencing despite the large sequencing depth. Larger estimated clonotype richness was generally found for naive subsets than for memory subsets. About 4.5% of naive CD4, 3.5% of naive CD8, approximately 2.2% of memory CD4, and about 0.4% of memory CD8 clonotypes were shared across several donors. Compared with non-shared clonotypes, clonotypes shared by all four sorted-subset donors had higher generation probabilities.

Donors were healthy HIV-negative adults with no recently reported acute infections or vaccinations. Every donor was a Caucasian adult living in Nashville, Tennessee, USA. Magnetic negative selection was used to enrich CD4+ T cells, after which naive cells were positively selected on CD45RA and the negative fraction became the memory subset. After blood collection by leukapheresis, PBMCs were isolated using Ficoll-Histopaque density gradient centrifugation and then cryopreserved in the vapor phase of liquid nitrogen. Purity and quantity of every magnetically sorted T cell population were checked by analytical flow cytometry. Genomic DNA was isolated from each sorted fraction and quantified by UV absorbance on a Nanodrop 2000c. After removal of 2 bases from V and 5 bases from J, the junction retains 12 bases not matched to a gene. Spanning cysteine to phenylalanine, the CDR3 consists of 18 amino acids. The sequence is cut down to CDR3 DNA, 54 bases in frame from base 1. From a lookup of the germline V gene, CDR1 and CDR2 are MDHEN and SYDVKM.

TCR CDR3 regions were amplified from genomic DNA by multiplex PCR using the deep immunoSEQ assay. Extracted genomic DNA from each cell subset was spread evenly across all wells of several immunoSEQ 96-well plates, with each plate serving as a replicate. For sorted subsets, approximately 190 ng genomic DNA, equal to some 28,000 T cell genomes, was loaded into each replicate PCR. Purified libraries were measured with a Qubit 3.0 fluorometer, size-checked on a Bioanalyzer 2100, and measured again with the KAPA Library Quantification kit. Every immunoSEQ 96-well plate was sequenced on a separate single-read 150-cycle Illumina NextSeq 550 flow cell. In the original analysis: The immunoSEQ output contained only junctional sequences without quality scores, so filtering could not match that applied to full-length reads. To assign V/J genes and CDR3, sequences were annotated using PyIR, a Python wrapper for IgBLAST v1.9, with IMGT germline references. Reads with weak V/J assignments (E-value above 1e-6), missing CDR3, stop codons, out-of-frame junctions, or ambiguous translated residues were removed. V3J clonotypes were defined as sequences sharing the same inferred V gene, J gene, and CDR3 amino acid sequence. Percentage overlap between repertoires was calculated by dividing the number of shared unique clonotypes by the size of the smaller repertoire. Three approaches were used to assess repertoire richness: RTK rarefaction, the Chao1 estimator, and Recon v2.1 estimates of unobserved clonotypes. Generation probabilities were computed with OLGA for all TCRbeta clonotypes obtained by the gDNA method from a few donors. TCRdb's version of the immuneACCESS table is confined to in-frame rearrangements and falls short of the full clone set. An unresolved V gene accounts for under half of the shortfall where checked; the remainder is of unknown origin. V, J and clone size are taken as reported in that table, and D and trimming were inferred from the DNA itself. The sample data list 1.4 million or so clones, and approximately 98.5% of these were observed just once. Of the sample, roughly 0.35% is held by the ten largest clones.

Recombination linked TRBV28 to TRBJ2-2, with 9 central nucleotides matching TRBD2. This receptor was identified in a young man in good health. Sequencing input: naive CD4+ T cells sorted from blood. The cell subset or site label, read with the paper, signifies: CD45RA+ positively selected. The CDR3 in this case is CASSLRRASGIRTGELFF. At the DNA level, the sequence is TGTGCCAGCAGTTTACGCCGTGCTAGCGGGATACGGACCGGGGAGCTGTTTTTT.